The 28 T cell receptor beta chains given below trace back to one sample, sequenced in a study of T cells in Graves' hyperthyroidism and ophthalmopathy. The source material, RNA transcripts, was used to amplify TCR beta CDR3 regions. A first-round RT-PCR of the TCR CDR3 used the HTBI primer set. One entry per CDR3 protein, called by TCRdb with MiXCR from the multiplex PCR reads. Of 500,000 to 650,000 distinct CDR3 sequences detected, around 15% appear once; the ten largest clones hold around 14%. The material sequenced was blood. The receptors come from a woman aged 40 to 50 with Graves' hyperthyroidism.

This clonotype was seen only a few times. The chain recombines TRBV6-2 or TRBV6-3 with TRBJ2-2; D may be TRBD2 (6 bases). Germline-derived CDR1 and CDR2 are MNHEY and SVGEGT. The germline V and J ends were trimmed by 2 bases and 4 bases, with 17 bases remaining between them. The CDR3 runs to 17 residues. The CDR3 loop is CASSYSMEGHGTGELFF. The CDR3 nucleotides read TGTGCCAGCAGTTACAGTATGGAGGGGCACGGCACCGGGGAGCTGTTTTTT.

This clonotype was found a few times. V is TRBV10-3 and J is TRBJ1-2; D is ambiguous. Looked up from germline, CDR1 is ENHRY and CDR2 is SYGVKD. Between the trimmed V and J ends, which lost 0 bases and 3 bases, there was a span of 14 bases. CDR3 length: 16 amino acids. The DNA for the CDR3 is TGTGCCATCAGTGAGTCGACGGTAGAAAGGGACTATGGCTACACCTTC. Translating gives CAISESTVERDYGYTF.

The gene calls are TRBV24-1 and TRBJ2-7, with TRBD1 matching over 10 bases. Per germline, CDR1 KGHDR and CDR2 SFDVKD. J lost 3 bases, V lost 7 bases, and 11 bases had no gene match. The CDR3 consists of 16 residues. The CDR3 region is CATRVPGQGIGYEQYF. The CDR3 nucleotides read TGTGCCACCAGGGTACCGGGACAGGGGATCGGCTACGAGCAGTACTTC.

The chain combines TRBV20-1 with TRBJ2-3; D gene unclear. Germline V gene sequence: CDR1 DFQATT, CDR2 SNEGSKA (reference sequence). The CDR3 spans 15 residues. V shed 6 bases and J shed 3 bases, with 19 bases lying between them. As DNA, the CDR3 is TGCAGTGCGGAGCCAATGTCCCTTTTTACAGATACGCAGTATTTT. Amino acid sequence: CSAEPMSLFTDTQYF.

There are many counts of this clonotype. This chain joins TRBV20-1 and TRBJ1-2, with a tentative D call TRBD1 (5 bases). In germline, CDR1 is DFQATT, CDR2 SNEGSKA (reference sequence). The germline V and J ends were trimmed by 0 bases and 5 bases, with 13 bases remaining between them. The CDR3 contains 14 residues. The CDR3 is CSAREAGIGYGYTF. In nucleotides, the CDR3 is TGCAGTGCTAGAGAGGCAGGGATCGGATATGGCTACACCTTC.

The genes are TRBV7-2 and TRBJ2-2, with 10 bases aligning to TRBD2. The J segment lost 6 bases and the V segment lost 6 bases, leaving 7 bases of the junction unmatched. The V gene's germline CDR1 is SGHTA and CDR2 FQGNSA. The length of the CDR3 is 15 residues. The CDR3 bases are TGTGCCAGCAGTAGAAGCGGGAGGGGATCCGGGGAGCTGTTTTTT. Protein sequence: CASSRSGRGSGELFF.

This clonotype was detected many times. This sequence joins TRBV5-1 and TRBJ2-5; TRBD2 matches at 7 bases. The germline gives CDR1 SGHRS, CDR2 YFSETQ. The CDR3 length is 16 residues. V lost 4 bases to trimming and J lost 9 bases; unmatched junction nucleotides: 18. CDR3 amino acids: CASSPVWEGPRQAQYF. Written as DNA, the CDR3 is TGCGCCAGCAGCCCCGTGTGGGAGGGGCCTCGTCAGGCCCAGTACTTC.

This clonotype was found many times. This chain joins TRBV7-2 and TRBJ2-5; no reliable D call. CDR3 length: 14 amino acids. V was cut by 3 bases and J by 2 bases, with 10 bases left in between. Looked up from germline, CDR1 is SGHTA and CDR2 is FQGNSA. CDR3 nucleotides: TGTGCCAGCAGCTTTCTCCAGCTACAAGAGACCCAGTACTTC. It is translated as CASSFLQLQETQYF.

There are a few counts of this clonotype. This chain joins TRBV30 and TRBJ1-2, with D maybe TRBD1 (5 bases). Trimming took off 3 bases at V and 4 bases at J, with 9 bases between the two ends. The length of the CDR3 is 12 residues. Germline CDR1 reads GTSNPN; CDR2 reads SVGIG (reference sequence). CDR3 residues: CAWRRQLYGYTF. CDR3 DNA: TGTGCCTGGAGACGACAGCTCTATGGCTACACCTTC.

This clonotype was counted ten times or more. The chain uses TRBV27 and TRBJ2-3, with 8 bases that match TRBD1. The CDR3 sequence is 15 residues long. V was clipped by 6 bases and J by 1 base; unmatched bases: 6. Germline CDR1 reads MNHEY; CDR2 reads SMNVEV (reference sequence). CDR3 nucleotide sequence: TGTGCCAGCAGATACACGGGACAGGGCACAGATACGCAGTATTTT. Residues: CASRYTGQGTDTQYF.

There are many counts of this clonotype. The V gene is TRBV7-2, the J gene TRBJ2-3, with 9 bases aligning to TRBD1. Germline CDR1 and CDR2: SGHTA and FQGNSA. Germline trimming cut 6 bases from V and 4 bases from J; bases unmatched to any gene: 8. The CDR3 has 15 residues. In DNA form, the CDR3 reads TGTGCCAGCAGAAACGGACAGGGGAGGGCAGATACGCAGTATTTT. It encodes CASRNGQGRADTQYF.

The table lists this clonotype with a few counts. V gene TRBV27 combines with J gene TRBJ1-1; no reliable D call. Trimming left V 0 bases short and J 1 base short, with 9 bases between. Germline-derived CDR1 and CDR2 are MNHEY and SMNVEV (reference sequence). The CDR3 covers 15 residues. CDR3 DNA: TGTGCCAGCAGTTTATCACGGACTGCGAACACTGAAGCTTTCTTT. As protein: CASSLSRTANTEAFF.

The chain combines TRBV27 with TRBJ2-7, with 8 bases that match TRBD1. CDR3 size: 11 residues. The V segment lost 7 bases and the J segment 6 bases; nucleotides outside the gene matches: 2. Germline values: CDR1 MNHEY, CDR2 SMNVEV (reference sequence). CDR3 DNA sequence: TGTGCCAGCATTACAGGGGGCGAGCAGTACTTC. Translated, it gives CASITGGEQYF.

This clonotype has a handful of counts. The chain joins TRBV27 to TRBJ1-4; D remains ambiguous. The CDR3 covers 15 residues. V gave up 5 bases and J gave up 0 bases, with 10 bases separating them. CDR1 is MNHEY, CDR2 SMNVEV, per germline (reference sequence). This chain's CDR3 is CASSGRAATNEKLFF. CDR3 DNA: TGTGCCAGCAGTGGACGGGCTGCAACTAATGAAAAACTGTTTTTT. The full variable domain, completed using reference TRBV27 and TRBJ1-4, is EAQVTQNPRYLITVTGKKLTVTCSQNMNHEYMSWYRQDPGLGLRQIYYSMNVEVTDKGDVPEGYKVSRKEKRNFPLILESPSPNQTSLYFCASSGRAATNEKLFFGSGTQLSVL.

This clonotype was recorded at least ten times. The chain employs TRBV11-2 and TRBJ2-7, with TRBD2 as a possible D gene (5 bases). The CDR3 length is 12 residues. The ends were cut back, 4 bases at V and 9 bases at J, with 13 bases in the middle. Germline CDR1 is SGHAT and CDR2 is FQNNGV. CDR3 nucleotide sequence: TGTGCCAGCAGCTCATCGAGGGAGCTGCAGTACTTC. Protein product: CASSSSRELQYF.

This clonotype was seen repeatedly, ten times or more. The chain's CDR3 is CASSLIGGTYGYTF. The DNA for the CDR3 is TGTGCCAGCAGTTTAATCGGCGGAACCTATGGCTACACCTTC. The chain joins TRBV27 to TRBJ1-2, with D hard to call. From germline, CDR1 is MNHEY and CDR2 SMNVEV (reference sequence). CDR3 length: 14 amino acids. Deletions cut 2 bases from V and 4 bases from J, with 11 bases between.

The chain employs TRBV29-1 and TRBJ1-2; perhaps TRBD1 as D (5 bases). Germline V gene sequence: CDR1 SQVTM, CDR2 ANQGSEA. V was clipped by 1 base and J by 8 bases, with 20 bases between them. This CDR3 region has 15 residues. CDR3 coding DNA: TGCAGCGTTGAAGGTCTCGACAGCGTTTTTCGAGGCTACACCTTC. Amino acid sequence: CSVEGLDSVFRGYTF. Complete variable domain (other parts from reference TRBV29-1 and TRBJ1-2): SAVISQKPSRDICQRGTSLTIQCQVDSQVTMMFWYRQQPGQSLTLIATANQGSEATYESGFVIDKFPISRPNLTFSTLTVSNMSPEDSSIYLCSVEGLDSVFRGYTFGSGTRLTVV.

This clonotype was seen at least ten times. The V gene is TRBV12-3 or TRBV12-4, the J gene TRBJ2-1; a possible D gene is TRBD2 (5 bases). CDR3 length: 12 amino acids. The ends were cut back, 6 bases at V and 12 bases at J, with 15 bases in the middle. CDR3 coding DNA: TGTGCCAGCAGCTCTAGATATGGGAGGCAGTTCTTC. This translates into CASSSRYGRQFF.

This clonotype was picked up a small number of times. The chain couples TRBV9 to TRBJ2-3; 7 bases agree with TRBD2. V was pared by 3 bases and J by 6 bases, with 7 bases of the junction left unmatched. CDR3 length: 14 amino acids. Germline V gives CDR1 SGDLS, CDR2 YYNGEE. CDR3 amino acids: CASSASGTWDTQYF. For the CDR3, the DNA is TGTGCCAGCAGCGCAAGCGGGACTTGGGATACGCAGTATTTT.

This clonotype was seen at least ten times. J is TRBJ2-7 and V is TRBV27; D is undetermined. Trimming removed 6 bases from V and 1 base from J, with 16 bases in between. The CDR3 spans 15 residues. Germline CDR1 and CDR2: MNHEY and SMNVEV (reference sequence). In DNA form, the CDR3 reads TGTGCCAGCAGCAAACTCGGCGCCGCATCCTACGAGCAGTACTTC. This translates into CASSKLGAASYEQYF.

The sample holds one count of this clonotype. The rearrangement links TRBV5-1 to TRBJ2-7; 8 bases fit TRBD1. V dropped 4 bases and J dropped 3; count of bases not matched to a gene: 9. CDR1 is SGHRS and CDR2 is YFSETQ in the germline V gene. CDR3 size: 15 residues. CDR3 bases: TGCGCCAGCAGCCAGACGCTTGGACAGGGCTACGAGCAGTACTTC. It specifies CASSQTLGQGYEQYF.

Concerning this clonotype: A much larger clone sits a single nucleotide away, making a read error possible. J is TRBJ1-2 and V is TRBV19, with 7 bases identical to TRBD1. This CDR3 has 12 residues. The germline CDR1 and CDR2 sequences are LNHDA and SQIVND (reference sequence). Germline trimming cut 9 bases from V and 1 base from J; bases unmatched to any gene: 2. The CDR3 DNA is TGTGCCAGCGGACAGGATAACTATGGCTACACCTTC. Protein: CASGQDNYGYTF.

This sequence joins TRBV19 and TRBJ2-1; TRBD2 might be the D (5 bases). The V gene lost 2 bases and the J gene lost 1 base, with 15 bases spanning the gap. From germline, CDR1 is LNHDA and CDR2 SQIVND (reference sequence). The CDR3 length is 17 residues. CDR3 coding DNA: TGTGCCAGTAGTATATCCCTCGCGGGCCCGTCCTACAATGAGCAGTTCTTC. This translates into CASSISLAGPSYNEQFF.

The chain links TRBV6-5 to TRBJ2-5; weak D call: TRBD2 (6 bases). The germline CDR1 and CDR2 sequences are MNHEY and SVGAGI. Trimming shortened V by 0 bases and J by 5 bases, and 19 bases separated the two germline ends. The CDR3 extends over 17 amino acids. Here the CDR3 reads CASSYSSSNRERETQYF. CDR3 nucleotide sequence: TGTGCCAGCAGTTACTCGAGTTCCAACCGGGAGCGGGAGACCCAGTACTTC.

This clonotype has a handful of counts. The rearrangement joins TRBV7-2 to TRBJ2-2; D remains unclear. The V gene's germline CDR1 is SGHTA and CDR2 FQGNSA. The CDR3 length is 14 residues. Trimming removed 2 bases from V and 7 bases from J, with 11 bases in between. The DNA of the CDR3 is TGTGCCAGCAGCTTAATCGAGTACAACGGGGAGCTGTTTTTT. The encoded protein is CASSLIEYNGELFF. Complete variable domain (other parts from reference TRBV7-2 and TRBJ2-2): GAGVSQSPSNKVTEKGKDVELRCDPISGHTALYWYRQSLGQGLEFLIYFQGNSAPDKSGLPSDRFSAERTGGSVSTLTIQRTQQEDSAVYLCASSLIEYNGELFFGEGSRLTVL.

This clonotype was detected many times. The chain is built from TRBV28 and TRBJ2-7, with 7 bases identical to TRBD2. The CDR3 is made up of 14 amino acids. CDR1 is MDHEN, CDR2 SYDVKM, per germline. The ends lost 5 bases at V and 1 base at J; junction bases unmatched: 5. CDR3 sequence (DNA): TGTGCCAGCAGTACTAGCGACCGGTCCTACGAGCAGTACTTC. Translated, it gives CASSTSDRSYEQYF.

This chain links TRBV19 with TRBJ2-1; 10 positions agree with TRBD2. Germline V gene data show CDR1 as LNHDA and CDR2 as SQIVND (reference sequence). V lost 1 base, J lost 7 bases, and 4 bases stayed unmatched. This CDR3 comprises 15 residues. DNA for the CDR3: TGTGCCAGTAGTATAGTCCTAGCGGGAGTGAATGAGCAGTTCTTC. Translating it yields CASSIVLAGVNEQFF.

The chain combines TRBV4-1 with TRBJ2-7; D not certain. The length of the CDR3 is 13 residues. The germline V gene encodes CDR1 MGHRA and CDR2 YSYEKL. V lost 0 bases and J 2 bases, leaving 5 bases between the germline ends. Here the CDR3 reads CASSQEWAYEQYF. CDR3 nucleotides: TGCGCCAGCAGCCAAGAGTGGGCCTACGAGCAGTACTTC.